The T cell receptor (beta chain) described here comes from a study of T-cell reconstitution after alpha-beta-depleted transplantation in children. This clonotype was found a few times. Unique molecular identifiers tagged the TCRbeta library. TCRdb itself ran the PCR reads through MiXCR, one entry per CDR3 protein. The sample records about 540,000 distinct CDR3 sequences, 15% to 20% being singletons. CDR3 length equals 16 residues. The V gene's germline CDR1 is SGHTA and CDR2 FQGNSA. The V gene lost 3 bases and the J gene lost 0 bases, with 12 bases spanning the gap. Sample: PBMCs from the stem cell graft donor, taken from the stem cell graft. This receptor was identified in a human donor who donated a stem cell graft to a child with acute lymphoblastic leukemia. The J gene is TRBJ1-3, the V gene TRBV7-2; D might be TRBD1 (6 bases). CDR3 sequence: CASSFRWTDSGNTIYF. The CDR3 region has the DNA TGTGCCAGCAGCTTCAGGTGGACAGACTCTGGAAACACCATATATTTT.